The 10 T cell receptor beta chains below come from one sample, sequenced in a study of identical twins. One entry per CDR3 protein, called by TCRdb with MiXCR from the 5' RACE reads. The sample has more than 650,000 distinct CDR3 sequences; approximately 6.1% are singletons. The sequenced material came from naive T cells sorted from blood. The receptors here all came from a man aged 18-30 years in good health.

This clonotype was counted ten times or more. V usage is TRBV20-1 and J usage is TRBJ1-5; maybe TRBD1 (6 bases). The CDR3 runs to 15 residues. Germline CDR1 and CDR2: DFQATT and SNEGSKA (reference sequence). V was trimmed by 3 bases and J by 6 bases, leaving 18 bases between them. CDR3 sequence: CSASPTGKGSQPQHF. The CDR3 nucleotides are TGCAGTGCTAGTCCTACAGGGAAGGGGAGTCAGCCCCAGCATTTT.

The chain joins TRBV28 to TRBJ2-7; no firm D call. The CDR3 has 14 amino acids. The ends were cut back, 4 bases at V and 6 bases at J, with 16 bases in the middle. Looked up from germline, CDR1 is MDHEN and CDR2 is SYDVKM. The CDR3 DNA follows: TGTGCCAGCAGTTCCGTGACTGTTCGCTCCGAGCAGTACTTC. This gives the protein CASSSVTVRSEQYF.

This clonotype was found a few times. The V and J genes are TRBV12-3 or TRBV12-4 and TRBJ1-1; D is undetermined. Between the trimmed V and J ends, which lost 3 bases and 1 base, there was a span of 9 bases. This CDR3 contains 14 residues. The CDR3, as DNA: TGTGCCAGCAGTTTCCGGGAGGGGAACACTGAAGCTTTCTTT. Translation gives CASSFREGNTEAFF.

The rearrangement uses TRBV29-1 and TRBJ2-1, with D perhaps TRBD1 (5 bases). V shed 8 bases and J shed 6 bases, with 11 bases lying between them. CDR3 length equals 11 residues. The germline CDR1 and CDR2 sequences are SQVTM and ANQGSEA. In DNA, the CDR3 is TGCAGCTCGGACACCTCCAATGAGCAGTTCTTC. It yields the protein CSSDTSNEQFF.

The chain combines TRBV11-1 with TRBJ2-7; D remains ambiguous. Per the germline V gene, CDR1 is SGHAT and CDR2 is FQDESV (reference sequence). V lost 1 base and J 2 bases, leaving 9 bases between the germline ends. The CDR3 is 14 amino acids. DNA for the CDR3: TGTGCCAGCAGCTTAGGATCCGGGCCCTACGAGCAGTACGTC. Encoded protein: CASSLGSGPYEQYV.

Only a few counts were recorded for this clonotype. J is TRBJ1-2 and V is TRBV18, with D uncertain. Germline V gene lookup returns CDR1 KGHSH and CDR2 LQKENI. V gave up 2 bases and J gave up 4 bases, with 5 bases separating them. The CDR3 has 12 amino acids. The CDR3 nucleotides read TGTGCCAGCTCACCAGTGACCTATGGCTACACCTTC. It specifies CASSPVTYGYTF. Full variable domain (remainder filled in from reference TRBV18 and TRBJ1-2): NAGVMQNPRHLVRRRGQEARLRCSPMKGHSHVYWYRQLPEEGLKFMVYLQKENIIDESGMPKERFSAEFPKEGPSILRIQQVVRGDSAAYFCASSPVTYGYTFGSGTRLTVV.

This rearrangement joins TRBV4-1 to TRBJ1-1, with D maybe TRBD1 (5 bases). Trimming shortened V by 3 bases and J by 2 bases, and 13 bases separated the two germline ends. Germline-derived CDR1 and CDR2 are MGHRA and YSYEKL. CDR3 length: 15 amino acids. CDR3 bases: TGCGCCAGCAGCCAGCCGGGACGGTTCAACACTGAAGCTTTCTTT. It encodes CASSQPGRFNTEAFF.

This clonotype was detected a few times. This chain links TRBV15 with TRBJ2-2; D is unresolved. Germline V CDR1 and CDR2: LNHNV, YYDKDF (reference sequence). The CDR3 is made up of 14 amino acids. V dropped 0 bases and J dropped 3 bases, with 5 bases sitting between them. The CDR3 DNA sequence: TGTGCCACCAGCAGAGATCGGGACACCGGGGAGCTGTTTTTT. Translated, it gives CATSRDRDTGELFF.

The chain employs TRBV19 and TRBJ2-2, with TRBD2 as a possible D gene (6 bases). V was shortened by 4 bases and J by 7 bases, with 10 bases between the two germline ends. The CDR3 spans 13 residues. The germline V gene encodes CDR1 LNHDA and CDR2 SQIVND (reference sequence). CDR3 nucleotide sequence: TGTGCCAGTAGTAAGACTAGAGGCGGGGAGCTGTTTTTT. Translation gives CASSKTRGGELFF. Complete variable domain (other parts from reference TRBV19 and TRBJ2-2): DGGITQSPKYLFRKEGQNVTLSCEQNLNHDAMYWYRQDPGQGLRLIYYSQIVNDFQKGDIAEGYSVSREKKESFPLTVTSAQKNPTAFYLCASSKTRGGELFFGEGSRLTVL.

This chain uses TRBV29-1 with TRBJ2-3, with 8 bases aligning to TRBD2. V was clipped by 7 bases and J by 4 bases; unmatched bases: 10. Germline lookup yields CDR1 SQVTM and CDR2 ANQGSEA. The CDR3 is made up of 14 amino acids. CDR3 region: CSGLGGRSADTQYF. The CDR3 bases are TGCAGCGGGTTGGGCGGGAGGTCGGCAGATACGCAGTATTTT.